This TCR beta chain was identified in a study of shared clonotypes between healthy human individuals. Trimming cost V 1 base and J 3 bases; bases outside gene matches: 5. CDR1 LGHNA and CDR2 YSLEER come from the germline V gene. This CDR3 contains 16 residues. Measured with immunoSEQ multiplex PCR; TCRdb has only the in-frame clones, and not every one. The sample includes about 1.5 million clones, 98% of them seen just once. This sequence joins TRBV4-3 and TRBJ1-5, with 8 bases fitting TRBD1. Input material: naive CD4+ T cells sorted from blood. The subset denotes: CD45RA+ positively selected. This clonotype originated in a man younger than 40 in good health. Written as DNA, the CDR3 is TGCGCCAGCAGCCAAGGGATACAGGGGGACAATCAGCCCCAGCATTTT. Protein: CASSQGIQGDNQPQHF.